These 28 T cell receptor beta chains were sequenced from one sample in a study of T cell changes during pregnancy in multiple sclerosis. Assay used: immunoSEQ multiplex PCR; TCRdb lists only in-frame clones, some missing. The data show about 41,000 clones, around 90% seen once. The sample in question was CD8+ T cells from peripheral blood mononuclear cells, obtained in the first trimester of pregnancy. These receptors came from a female donor with multiple sclerosis, enrolled in a pregnancy study.

The CDR3 region has the DNA TGTGCCAGTAGTGCTGGCGCCGGGACAGGCTATGGCTACACCTTC. This translates into CASSAGAGTGYGYTF. V is TRBV19 and J is TRBJ1-2; 8 positions agree with TRBD1. Trimming at V came to 5 bases and at J to 4 bases, leaving 9 bases not matched to a gene. This CDR3 is built from 15 residues. Per the germline V gene, CDR1 is LNHDA and CDR2 is SQIVND (reference sequence).

There are a few counts of this clone. The V and J genes are TRBV9 and TRBJ2-2; 12 positions agree with TRBD2. Looked up from germline, CDR1 is SGDLS and CDR2 is YYNGEE. J gave up 9 bases and V 4 bases, and 4 bases lay outside the gene matches. The CDR3 is 14 amino acids. The CDR3, as DNA: TGTGCCAGCAGCCTAGCGGGAGGGTTCCGGGAGCTGTTTTTT. This codes for CASSLAGGFRELFF.

The chain couples TRBV7-2 to TRBJ2-7, with 7 bases aligning to TRBD2. Germline V gives CDR1 SGHTA, CDR2 FQGNSA. This CDR3 is built from 12 residues. V dropped 5 bases and J dropped 3; count of bases not matched to a gene: 1. CDR3: CASSPGGYEQYF. The CDR3 DNA reads TGTGCCAGCAGCCCGGGGGGCTACGAGCAGTACTTC.

V usage is TRBV7-9 and J usage is TRBJ2-7, with a tentative D call TRBD2 (5 bases). V was shortened by 3 bases and J by 4 bases, with 16 bases between the two germline ends. CDR1 and CDR2 (germline): SEHNR, FQNEAQ (reference sequence). This CDR3 comprises 15 residues. The CDR3 protein is CASSFFSNGEYEQYF. In nucleotides, the CDR3 is TGTGCCAGCAGCTTCTTCTCCAACGGGGAATACGAGCAGTACTTC. Full variable domain (remainder filled in from reference TRBV7-9 and TRBJ2-7): DTGVSQNPRHKITKRGQNVTFRCDPISEHNRLYWYRQTLGQGPEFLTYFQNEAQLEKSRLLSDRFSAERPKGSFSTLEIQRTEQGDSAMYLCASSFFSNGEYEQYFGPGTRLTVT.

This clone was recorded a few times. This chain uses TRBV5-1 with TRBJ2-2; tentative D call: TRBD2 (5 bases). Germline V gene sequence: CDR1 SGHRS, CDR2 YFSETQ. The CDR3 is 15 amino acids. The V gene lost 4 bases and the J gene lost 4 bases, with 14 bases spanning the gap. CDR3 DNA sequence: TGCGCCAGCAGCCCCTCGGGGAGTGTCACCGGGGAGCTGTTTTTT. It yields the protein CASSPSGSVTGELFF.

Of note for this clone: It may be a read error: a sequence one base away is much more abundant. The same CDR3 is also encoded by other DNA sequences in this sample. The chain combines TRBV21-1 with TRBJ1-2; TRBD1, the D gene given by the table, was not confirmed from the DNA. TRBV21-1 constitutes a pseudogene. This CDR3 contains 14 residues. This chain's CDR3 is CASSAKDRVGGYTF. The CDR3 DNA reads TGTGCCAGCAGCGCGAAGGACAGGGTAGGTGGCTACACCTTC.

The rearrangement links TRBV19 to TRBJ2-7, with 8 bases identical to TRBD1. The V gene's germline CDR1 is LNHDA and CDR2 SQIVND (reference sequence). V gave up 5 bases and J gave up 3 bases; unmatched junction bases: 6. This CDR3 comprises 14 residues. The CDR3: CASSSGTGLYEQYF. The CDR3 DNA reads as TGTGCCAGTAGTTCCGGGACAGGCCTCTACGAGCAGTACTTC.

This rearrangement joins TRBV19 to TRBJ2-1; TRBD2 matches 10 bases. Germline loops: CDR1 LNHDA, CDR2 SQIVND (reference sequence). The CDR3 totals 15 residues. Trimming cost V 1 base and J 4 bases; bases outside gene matches: 1. The CDR3 loop reads CASSIAAGGYNEQFF. CDR3 DNA sequence: TGTGCCAGTAGTATAGCAGCGGGAGGGTACAATGAGCAGTTCTTC.

The rearrangement joins TRBV14 to TRBJ2-7; 11 nucleotides agree with TRBD2. With V trimmed by 4 bases and J by 2 bases, 4 bases remained unmatched. This CDR3 has 15 residues. Germline V lookup: CDR1 SGHDN, CDR2 FVKESK. This CDR3 reads CASSLLAGGPYEQYF. The CDR3 DNA reads as TGTGCCAGCAGCCTCCTAGCGGGAGGACCCTACGAGCAGTACTTC.

The V call is TRBV7-2, the J call TRBJ1-2, with 10 bases that match TRBD1. From germline, CDR1 is SGHTA and CDR2 FQGNSA. The V and J ends lost 5 bases and 8 bases, in that order; junction bases with no gene match: 5. This CDR3 is built from 13 residues. CDR3 in DNA: TGTGCCAGCAGCCCGGACAGGGGGAAGGGCTACACCTTC. Translated, it gives CASSPDRGKGYTF.

The chain has TRBV5-4 and TRBJ2-7; 13 nucleotides align to TRBD2. Germline-derived CDR1 and CDR2 are SGHNT and YYREEE (reference sequence). V lost 5 bases, J lost 5 bases, and 4 bases stayed unmatched. The CDR3 is 14 amino acids. CDR3 loop: CASSWTSGSNEQYF. The CDR3 DNA reads as TGTGCCAGCAGTTGGACTAGCGGGAGTAACGAGCAGTACTTC.

V gene TRBV6-1 combines with J gene TRBJ2-2; TRBD1 matches at 8 bases. The V and J ends lost 3 bases and 4 bases, in that order; junction bases with no gene match: 10. Germline lookup yields CDR1 MNHNS and CDR2 SASEGT. This CDR3 contains 17 residues. CDR3 sequence: CASSDFGQGRGTGELFF. In DNA form, the CDR3 reads TGTGCCAGCAGTGATTTTGGACAGGGTCGCGGCACCGGGGAGCTGTTTTTT.

A single count supports this clone. The chain employs TRBV18 and TRBJ1-2, with 8 nucleotides matching TRBD1. Trimming cost V 5 bases and J 6 bases; bases outside gene matches: 14. Looked up from germline, CDR1 is KGHSH and CDR2 is LQKENI. There are 16 residues in the CDR3. As DNA, the CDR3 is TGTGCCAGCTCAGCGGCTCTGGACAGGGAGATCGATGGCTACACCTTC. Translated, it gives CASSAALDREIDGYTF.

V usage is TRBV4-3 and J usage is TRBJ1-3; D possibly corresponds to TRBD1 (5 bases). Deletions cut 3 bases from V and 0 bases from J, with 21 bases between. There are 19 residues in the CDR3. CDR1 is LGHNA and CDR2 is YSLEER in the germline V gene. CDR3: CASSQIRAGGASSGNTIYF. The CDR3, as DNA: TGCGCCAGCAGCCAGATAAGGGCAGGAGGGGCCAGCTCTGGAAACACCATATATTTT.

This clone occurred once. The chain couples TRBV6-5 to TRBJ2-2; possibly TRBD2 for D (6 bases). CDR1 and CDR2 (germline): MNHEY, SVGAGI. This CDR3 has 16 amino acids. The V and J ends lost 0 bases and 0 bases respectively, with 8 bases between them. In nucleotides, the CDR3 is TGTGCCAGCAGTTACTCTAGCGGAACGAACACCGGGGAGCTGTTTTTT. Translating it yields CASSYSSGTNTGELFF.

The J gene is TRBJ1-1, the V gene TRBV13, with D hard to call. Germline values: CDR1 PRHDT, CDR2 FYEKMQ (reference sequence). With 5 bases removed from V and 3 bases from J, the gap between germline ends came to 13 bases. The CDR3 runs to 14 residues. In nucleotides, the CDR3 is TGTGCCAGCAGCCTTGTGGAGGACGACACTGAAGCTTTCTTT. Translating gives CASSLVEDDTEAFF.

V usage is TRBV7-9 and J usage is TRBJ1-5; no firm D call. The CDR3 runs to 13 residues. V lost 5 bases and J lost 5, with 10 bases in between. From germline, CDR1 is SEHNR and CDR2 FQNEAQ (reference sequence). CDR3 sequence: CASSPGSYQPQHF. CDR3 in DNA: TGTGCCAGCAGCCCCGGGTCCTATCAGCCCCAGCATTTT.

The chain joins TRBV11-2 to TRBJ2-7, with D maybe TRBD2 (5 bases). Germline V CDR1 and CDR2: SGHAT, FQNNGV. V was clipped by 10 bases and J by 4 bases, with 23 bases between them. This CDR3 has 15 amino acids. The chain's CDR3 is CATRLGSSVTYEQYF. DNA of the CDR3: TGTGCCACCCGCTTAGGGAGTAGCGTGACGTACGAGCAGTACTTC. The entire variable domain, with the rest obtained from reference TRBV11-2 and TRBJ2-7, is as follows: EAGVAQSPRYKIIEKRQSVAFWCNPISGHATLYWYQQILGQGPKLLIQFQNNGVVDDSQLPKDRFSAERLKGVDSTLKIQPAKLEDSAVYLCATRLGSSVTYEQYFGPGTRLTVT.

The V gene is TRBV4-2, the J gene TRBJ2-1, with TRBD2 matching over 11 bases. The CDR3 extends over 19 amino acids. The ends lost 0 bases at V and 7 bases at J; junction bases unmatched: 14. Per germline, CDR1 LGHNA and CDR2 YNFKEQ. The CDR3 bases are TGTGCCAGCAGCCAAGAGGGGGGGATAGCGGGAGGGCCCCTTAATGAGCAGTTCTTC. It is translated as CASSQEGGIAGGPLNEQFF.

The rearrangement links TRBV9 to TRBJ2-2, with 15 positions matching TRBD2. Germline-derived CDR1 and CDR2 are SGDLS and YYNGEE. The CDR3 contains 18 residues. V was pared by 4 bases and J by 3 bases, with 7 bases of the junction left unmatched. The CDR3 DNA reads TGTGCCAGCAGCTTCCGGACTAGCGGGAGGGCCGACACCGGGGAGCTGTTTTTT. Translation: CASSFRTSGRADTGELFF.

In its sample, this clone was seen once. The V gene is TRBV30, the J gene TRBJ1-2, with 8 bases matching TRBD1. This CDR3 region has 13 residues. Germline values: CDR1 GTSNPN, CDR2 SVGIG (reference sequence). Germline trimming cut 8 bases from V and 4 bases from J; bases unmatched to any gene: 9. The CDR3 DNA reads TGTGCCCGCCTCCGGGACAGGCCCTATGGCTACACCTTC. It yields the protein CARLRDRPYGYTF.

The rearrangement uses TRBV11-3 and TRBJ2-2; 16 nucleotides line up with TRBD2. Trimming removed 3 bases from V and 6 bases from J; junction bases left unmatched: 7. From germline, CDR1 is SGHNT and CDR2 YENEEA. CDR3 length: 18 amino acids. The CDR3 spells CASSFGTSGRAIPGELFF. The CDR3 DNA reads as TGTGCCAGCAGCTTCGGGACTAGCGGGAGGGCCATACCCGGGGAGCTGTTTTTT.

This clone was detected only a few times. The rearrangement links TRBV7-9 to TRBJ2-7; the D is unclear. The CDR3 covers 12 residues. V was pared by 3 bases and J by 2 bases, with 5 bases between. CDR1 is SEHNR, CDR2 FQNEAQ, per germline (reference sequence). The CDR3 region is CASSLVAYEQYF. The DNA of the CDR3 is TGTGCCAGCAGCTTGGTAGCCTACGAGCAGTACTTC.

This chain links TRBV7-9 with TRBJ2-7; 7 bases are a match to TRBD2. The trim removed 4 bases at V and 1 base at J, leaving 4 bases unmatched. Germline CDR1 SEHNR, CDR2 FQNEAQ (reference sequence). CDR3 size: 14 residues. The CDR3 nucleotides are TGTGCCAGCAGCTCAACTAGCGAATCCTACGAGCAGTACTTC. This translates into CASSSTSESYEQYF. The full variable domain, with the rest looked up from reference TRBV7-9 and TRBJ2-7, is DTGVSQNPRHKITKRGQNVTFRCDPISEHNRLYWYRQTLGQGPEFLTYFQNEAQLEKSRLLSDRFSAERPKGSFSTLEIQRTEQGDSAMYLCASSSTSESYEQYFGPGTRLTVT.

The J gene is TRBJ2-7, the V gene TRBV29-1; 9 nucleotides agree with TRBD1. The CDR3 has 14 amino acids. With 4 bases clipped from V and 2 bases from J, the junction kept 6 bases outside the gene matches. The germline V gene encodes CDR1 SQVTM and CDR2 ANQGSEA. CDR3: CSVVGDRAPYEQYF. The CDR3 DNA is TGCAGCGTTGTAGGGGACAGGGCCCCCTACGAGCAGTACTTC.

DNA of the CDR3: TGTGCCTGGAGTACAAAGGACAGGGTTCGGAATCAGCCCCAGCATTTT. Its protein product is CAWSTKDRVRNQPQHF. The rearrangement joins TRBV30 to TRBJ1-5, with 8 nucleotides matching TRBD1. Germline CDR1 and CDR2: GTSNPN and SVGIG (reference sequence). The CDR3 covers 16 residues. V dropped 2 bases and J dropped 4; count of bases not matched to a gene: 10.

The CDR3 is CASGQGDADTQYF. DNA of the CDR3: TGCGCCAGCGGACAGGGAGATGCAGATACGCAGTATTTT. J is TRBJ2-3 and V is TRBV4-1; 8 nucleotides align to TRBD1. The CDR3 runs to 13 residues. Looked up from germline, CDR1 is MGHRA and CDR2 is YSYEKL. V lost 8 bases, J lost 4 bases, and 5 bases stayed unmatched.

The chain employs TRBV2 and TRBJ2-3; TRBD2 is a possible D gene (6 bases). The V and J ends lost 4 bases and 0 bases respectively, with 14 bases between them. CDR3 length: 16 amino acids. Germline loops: CDR1 SNHLY, CDR2 FYNNEI. This CDR3 is CASSVPNGSSTDTQYF. The CDR3 nucleotides are TGTGCCAGCAGTGTACCCAACGGGAGTAGCACAGATACGCAGTATTTT. Filled out from reference TRBV2 and TRBJ2-3, the complete variable domain reads EPEVTQTPSHQVTQMGQEVILRCVPISNHLYFYWYRQILGQKVEFLVSFYNNEISEKSEIFDDQFSVERPDGSNFTLKIRSTKLEDSAMYFCASSVPNGSSTDTQYFGPGTRLTVL.